The clone carrying this T cell receptor beta chain was seen ten or more times. The antigen is not known. There were TCR beta CDR3 regions amplified from RNA transcripts. The TCR CDR3 was amplified in a first-round RT-PCR using the HTBI primer set. Via MiXCR, TCRdb re-called the multiplex PCR reads, giving one row per CDR3 protein. The sample has about 520,000 distinct CDR3 sequences, about 24% seen once. The record originates from a study of T cells in Graves' hyperthyroidism and ophthalmopathy. At the level of the study: The blood sample was taken at first diagnosis, before treatment began. Points from the study as a whole: Patients with ophthalmopathy were separated from those with stable hyperthyroidism by a 13 V-J model.

Thyroid ultrasound, orbital computed tomography, clinical symptoms, and serum thyroxine and TRAb underpinned diagnoses. The authors obtained PBMCs from about 9 ml of fresh peripheral blood. Germline V gives CDR1 LNHNV, CDR2 YYDKDF (reference sequence). CDR3 size: 15 residues. V lost 0 bases, J lost 5 bases, and 14 bases lay in between. The clonotype originates from a woman aged 25 to 39 with Graves' ophthalmopathy. The chain has TRBV15 and TRBJ2-7; the D call may be TRBD1 or TRBD2 (6 bases each). Sequencing was done on a sample of blood. CDR3 amino acids: CATSRDQGTGDEQYF. The CDR3 DNA follows: TGTGCCACCAGCAGAGATCAGGGGACTGGTGACGAGCAGTACTTC. Drawing the rest from reference TRBV15 and TRBJ2-7, the complete variable domain is DAMVIQNPRYQVTQFGKPVTLSCSQTLNHNVMYWYQQKSSQAPKLLFHYYDKDFNNEADTPDNFQSRRPNTSFCFLDIRSPGLGDTAMYLCATSRDQGTGDEQYFGPGTRLTVT.